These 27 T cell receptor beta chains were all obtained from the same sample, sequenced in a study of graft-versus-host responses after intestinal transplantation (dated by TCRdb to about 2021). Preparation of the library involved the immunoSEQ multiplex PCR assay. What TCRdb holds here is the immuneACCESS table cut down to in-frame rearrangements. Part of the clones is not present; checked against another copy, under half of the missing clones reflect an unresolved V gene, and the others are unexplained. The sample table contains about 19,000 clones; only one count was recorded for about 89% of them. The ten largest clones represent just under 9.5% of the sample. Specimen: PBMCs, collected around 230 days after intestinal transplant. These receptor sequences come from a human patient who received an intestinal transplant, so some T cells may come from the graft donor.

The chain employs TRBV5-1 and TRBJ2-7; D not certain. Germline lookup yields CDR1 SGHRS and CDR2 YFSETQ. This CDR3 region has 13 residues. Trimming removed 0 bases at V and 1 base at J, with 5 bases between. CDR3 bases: TGCGCCAGCAGCTTGGTATCGTCCTACGAGCAGTACTTC. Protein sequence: CASSLVSSYEQYF.

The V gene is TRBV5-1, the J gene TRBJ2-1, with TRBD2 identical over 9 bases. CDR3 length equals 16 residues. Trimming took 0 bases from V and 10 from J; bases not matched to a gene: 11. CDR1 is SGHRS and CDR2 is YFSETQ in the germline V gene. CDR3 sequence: CASSLVRGGSFEEQFF. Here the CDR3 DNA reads TGCGCCAGCAGCTTGGTGCGGGGGGGCTCGTTCGAGGAGCAGTTCTTC.

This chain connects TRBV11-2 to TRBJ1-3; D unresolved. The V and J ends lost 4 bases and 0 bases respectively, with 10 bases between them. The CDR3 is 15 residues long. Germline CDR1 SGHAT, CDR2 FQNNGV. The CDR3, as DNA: TGTGCCAGCAGCTCCCACCTTGGCTCTGGAAACACCATATATTTT. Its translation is CASSSHLGSGNTIYF.

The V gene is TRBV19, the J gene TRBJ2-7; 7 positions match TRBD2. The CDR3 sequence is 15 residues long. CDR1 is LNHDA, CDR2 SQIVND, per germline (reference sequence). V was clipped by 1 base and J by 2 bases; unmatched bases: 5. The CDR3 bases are TGTGCCAGTAGTATAGCGTCTAGCGGCGCCTACGAGCAGTACTTC. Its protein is CASSIASSGAYEQYF.

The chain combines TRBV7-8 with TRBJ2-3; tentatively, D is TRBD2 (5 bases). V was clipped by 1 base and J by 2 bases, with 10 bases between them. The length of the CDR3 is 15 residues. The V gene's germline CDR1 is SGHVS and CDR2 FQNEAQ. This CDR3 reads CASSLGGGPTDTQYF. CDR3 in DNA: TGTGCCAGCAGCTTAGGAGGCGGGCCCACAGATACGCAGTATTTT.

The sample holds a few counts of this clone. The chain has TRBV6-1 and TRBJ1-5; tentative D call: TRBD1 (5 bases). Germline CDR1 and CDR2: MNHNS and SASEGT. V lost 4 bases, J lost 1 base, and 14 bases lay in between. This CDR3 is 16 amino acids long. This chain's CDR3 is CASSVRGAGSNQPQHF. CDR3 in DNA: TGTGCCAGCAGTGTTCGAGGGGCAGGGAGCAATCAGCCCCAGCATTTT.

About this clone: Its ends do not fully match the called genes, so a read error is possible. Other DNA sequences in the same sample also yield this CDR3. The CDR3 region is CAIRESDGGGGRETQYF. The CDR3 coding sequence is TGTGCCATCAGGGAGTCCGACGGGGGAGGGGGGAGAGAGACCCAGTACTTC. The chain employs TRBV10-3 and TRBJ2-5, with D possibly matching TRBD2 (7 bases). The germline CDR1 and CDR2 sequences are ENHRY and SYGVKD. The length of the CDR3 is 17 residues.

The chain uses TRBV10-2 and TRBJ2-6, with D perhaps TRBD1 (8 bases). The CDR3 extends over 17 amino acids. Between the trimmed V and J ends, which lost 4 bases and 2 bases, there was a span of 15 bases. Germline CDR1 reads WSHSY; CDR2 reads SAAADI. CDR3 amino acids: CASSVTGGGAGANVLTF. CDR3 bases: TGCGCCAGCAGTGTAACAGGGGGGGGTGCTGGGGCCAACGTCCTGACTTTC.

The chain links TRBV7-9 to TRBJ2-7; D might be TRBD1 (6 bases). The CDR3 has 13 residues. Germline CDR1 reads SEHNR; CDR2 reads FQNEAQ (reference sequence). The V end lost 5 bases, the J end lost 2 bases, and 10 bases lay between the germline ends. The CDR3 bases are TGTGCCAGCAGCCATAGGGGGACCTACGAGCAGTACTTC. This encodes CASSHRGTYEQYF.

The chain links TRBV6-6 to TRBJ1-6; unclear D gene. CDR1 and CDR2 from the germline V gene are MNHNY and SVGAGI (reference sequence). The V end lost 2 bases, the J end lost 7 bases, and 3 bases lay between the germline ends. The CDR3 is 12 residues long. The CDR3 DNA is TGTGCCAGCAGTTACAGAAATTCACCCCTCCACTTT. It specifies CASSYRNSPLHF.

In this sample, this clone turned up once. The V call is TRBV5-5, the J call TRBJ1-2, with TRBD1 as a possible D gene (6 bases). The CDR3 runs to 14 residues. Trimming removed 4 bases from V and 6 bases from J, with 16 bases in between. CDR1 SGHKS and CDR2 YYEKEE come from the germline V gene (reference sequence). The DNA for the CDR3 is TGTGCCAGCAGCCGTATAATTACAGGGAATGGCTACACCTTC. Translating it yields CASSRIITGNGYTF. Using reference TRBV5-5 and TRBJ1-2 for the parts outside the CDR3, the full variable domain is DAGVTQSPTHLIKTRGQQVTLRCSPISGHKSVSWYQQVLGQGPQFIFQYYEKEERGRGNFPDRFSARQFPNYSSELNVNALLLGDSALYLCASSRIITGNGYTFGSGTRLTVV.

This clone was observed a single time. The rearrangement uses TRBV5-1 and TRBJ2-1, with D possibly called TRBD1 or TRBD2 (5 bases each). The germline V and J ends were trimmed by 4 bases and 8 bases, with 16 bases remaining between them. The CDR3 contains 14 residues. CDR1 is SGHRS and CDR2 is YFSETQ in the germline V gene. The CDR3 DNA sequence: TGCGCCAGCAGCACCGGGACCCAACTAGATGAGCAGTTCTTC. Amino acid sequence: CASSTGTQLDEQFF.

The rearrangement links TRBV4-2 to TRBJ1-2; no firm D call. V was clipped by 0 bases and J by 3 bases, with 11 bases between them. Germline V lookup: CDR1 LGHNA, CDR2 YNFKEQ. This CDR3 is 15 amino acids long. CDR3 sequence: CASSQDAGRHYGYTF. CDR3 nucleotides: TGTGCCAGCAGCCAAGACGCTGGACGGCACTATGGCTACACCTTC.

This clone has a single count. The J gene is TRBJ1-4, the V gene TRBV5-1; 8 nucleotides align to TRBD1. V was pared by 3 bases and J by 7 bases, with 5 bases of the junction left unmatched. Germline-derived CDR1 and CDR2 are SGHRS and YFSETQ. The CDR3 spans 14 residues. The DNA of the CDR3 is TGCGCCAGCAGCTCACAGGGGGGGAGTGAAAAACTGTTTTTT. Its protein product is CASSSQGGSEKLFF.

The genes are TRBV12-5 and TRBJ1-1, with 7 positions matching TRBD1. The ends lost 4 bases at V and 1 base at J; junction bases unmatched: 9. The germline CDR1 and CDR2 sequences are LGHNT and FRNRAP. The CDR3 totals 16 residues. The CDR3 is CASGSGWTGRNTEAFF. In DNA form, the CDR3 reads TGTGCTAGTGGTTCGGGATGGACAGGCCGGAACACTGAAGCTTTCTTT.

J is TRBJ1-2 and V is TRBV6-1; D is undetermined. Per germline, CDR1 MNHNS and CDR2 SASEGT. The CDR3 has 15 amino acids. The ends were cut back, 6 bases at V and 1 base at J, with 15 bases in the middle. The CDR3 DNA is TGTGCCAGCAGCCCATTGATGTCAGATAACTATGGCTACACCTTC. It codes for CASSPLMSDNYGYTF.

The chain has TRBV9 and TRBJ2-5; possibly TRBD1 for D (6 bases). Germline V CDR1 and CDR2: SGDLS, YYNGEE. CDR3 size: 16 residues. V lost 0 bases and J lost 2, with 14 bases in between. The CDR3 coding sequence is TGTGCCAGCAGCGTAGGGGGATTAGGGGGACAAGAGACCCAGTACTTC. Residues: CASSVGGLGGQETQYF.

The CDR3 coding sequence is TGCGCCAGCAGTGAGGGAACCTACGAGCAGTACTTC. The encoded protein is CASSEGTYEQYF. The chain carries TRBV10-2 and TRBJ2-7; D call uncertain. The V end was cut by 2 bases, the J end by 2 bases, with 4 bases between. Germline CDR1 reads WSHSY; CDR2 reads SAAADI. This CDR3 comprises 12 residues.

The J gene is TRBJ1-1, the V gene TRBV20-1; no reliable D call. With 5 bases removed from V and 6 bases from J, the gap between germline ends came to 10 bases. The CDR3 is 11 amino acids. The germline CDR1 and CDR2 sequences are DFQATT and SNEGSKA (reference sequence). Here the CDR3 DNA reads TGCAGTGCTCGGGGAAGGGCTGAAGCTTTCTTT. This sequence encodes CSARGRAEAFF.

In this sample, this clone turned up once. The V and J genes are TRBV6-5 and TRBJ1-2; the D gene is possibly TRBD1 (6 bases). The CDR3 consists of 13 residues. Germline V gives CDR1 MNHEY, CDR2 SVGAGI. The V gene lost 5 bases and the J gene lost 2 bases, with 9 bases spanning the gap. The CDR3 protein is CASSPTGNYGYTF. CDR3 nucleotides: TGTGCCAGCAGTCCGACAGGAAACTATGGCTACACCTTC.

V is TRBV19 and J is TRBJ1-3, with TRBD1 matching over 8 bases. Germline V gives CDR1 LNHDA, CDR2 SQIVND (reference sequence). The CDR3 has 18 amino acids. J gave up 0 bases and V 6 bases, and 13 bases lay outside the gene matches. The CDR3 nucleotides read TGTGCCAGTAGAGGTTCCGCCAAGGACAGGGTCTCTGGAAACACCATATATTTT. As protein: CASRGSAKDRVSGNTIYF.

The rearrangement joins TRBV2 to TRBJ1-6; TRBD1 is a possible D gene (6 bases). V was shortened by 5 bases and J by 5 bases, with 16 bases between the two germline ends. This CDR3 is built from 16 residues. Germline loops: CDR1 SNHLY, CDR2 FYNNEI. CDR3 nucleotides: TGTGCCAGCAGTACACAGGGCCCAACACATAATTCACCCCTCCACTTT. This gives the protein CASSTQGPTHNSPLHF.

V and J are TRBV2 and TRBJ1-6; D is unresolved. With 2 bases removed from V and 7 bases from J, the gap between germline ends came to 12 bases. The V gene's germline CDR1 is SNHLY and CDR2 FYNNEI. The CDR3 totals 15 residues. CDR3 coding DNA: TGTGCCAGCAGTGAACAGGCGACGGGAAATTCACCCCTCCACTTT. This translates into CASSEQATGNSPLHF.

CDR3 region: CASRLAAGGLPNEQFF. CDR3 sequence (DNA): TGTGCCAGCAGACTCGCAGCGGGGGGGCTCCCCAATGAGCAGTTCTTC. The chain is built from TRBV2 and TRBJ2-1; 10 bases are shared with TRBD2. Trimming at V came to 6 bases and at J to 6 bases, leaving 11 bases not matched to a gene. The CDR3 is made up of 16 amino acids. Germline V CDR1 and CDR2: SNHLY, FYNNEI. Complete variable domain (other parts from reference TRBV2 and TRBJ2-1): EPEVTQTPSHQVTQMGQEVILRCVPISNHLYFYWYRQILGQKVEFLVSFYNNEISEKSEIFDDQFSVERPDGSNFTLKIRSTKLEDSAMYFCASRLAAGGLPNEQFFGPGTRLTVL.

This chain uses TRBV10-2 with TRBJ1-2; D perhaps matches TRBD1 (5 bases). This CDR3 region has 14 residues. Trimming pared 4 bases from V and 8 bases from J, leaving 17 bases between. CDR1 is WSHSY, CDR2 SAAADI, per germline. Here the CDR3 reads CASSGAWDASGYTF. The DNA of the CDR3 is TGCGCCAGCAGTGGAGCCTGGGACGCCTCGGGCTACACCTTC.

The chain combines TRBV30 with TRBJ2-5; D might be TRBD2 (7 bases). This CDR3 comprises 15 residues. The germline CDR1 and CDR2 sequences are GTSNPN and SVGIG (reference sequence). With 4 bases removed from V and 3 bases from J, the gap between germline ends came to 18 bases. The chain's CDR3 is CAWNLRGGPKETQYF. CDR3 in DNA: TGTGCCTGGAATTTAAGGGGGGGCCCAAAAGAGACCCAGTACTTC.

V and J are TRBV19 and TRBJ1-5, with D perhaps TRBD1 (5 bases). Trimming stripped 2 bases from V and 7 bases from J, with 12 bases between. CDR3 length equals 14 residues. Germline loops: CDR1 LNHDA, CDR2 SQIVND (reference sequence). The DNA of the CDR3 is TGTGCCAGTAGTATATCGGGCAGGGAACAGCCCCAGCATTTT. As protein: CASSISGREQPQHF.